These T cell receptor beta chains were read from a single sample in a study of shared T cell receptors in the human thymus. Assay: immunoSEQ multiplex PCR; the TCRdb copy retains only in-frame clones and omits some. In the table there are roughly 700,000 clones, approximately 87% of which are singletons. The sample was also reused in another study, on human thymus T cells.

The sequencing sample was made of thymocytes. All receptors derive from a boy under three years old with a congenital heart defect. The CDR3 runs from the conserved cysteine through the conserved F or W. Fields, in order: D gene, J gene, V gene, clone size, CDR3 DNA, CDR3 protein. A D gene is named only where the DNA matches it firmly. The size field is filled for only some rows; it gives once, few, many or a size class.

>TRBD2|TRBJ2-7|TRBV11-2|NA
TGTGCCAGCAGCTTAGAACGGGGACTAGCGGTCCTCTACGAGCAGTACTTC
CASSLERGLAVLYEQYF
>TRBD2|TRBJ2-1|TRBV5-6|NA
TGTGCCAGCAGCCCGGGGGGGGGTTACAATGAGCAGTTCTTC
CASSPGGGYNEQFF
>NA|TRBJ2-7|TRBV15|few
TGTGCCACCAGCAGAGTAAGGTTGGCCGGGGGGCAGTACGAGCAGTACTTC
CATSRVRLAGGQYEQYF
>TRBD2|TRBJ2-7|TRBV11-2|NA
TGTGCCAGCAGCCCCTTTCCCCCGCCGGGGACTAGCGGAGCCGAGCAGTACTTC
CASSPFPPPGTSGAEQYF
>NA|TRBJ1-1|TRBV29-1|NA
TGCAGCGTTTTTCGCGGTGGCACTGAAGCTTTCTTT
CSVFRGGTEAFF
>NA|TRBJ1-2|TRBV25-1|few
TGTGCCAGCAGTGAAGGGAATGGCAGGGAGGGCTATGGCTACACCTTC
CASSEGNGREGYGYTF
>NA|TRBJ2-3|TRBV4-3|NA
TGCGCCAGCAGCCAAGTTTGCCAGGGCGGGGCAGATACGCAGTATTTT
CASSQVCQGGADTQYF
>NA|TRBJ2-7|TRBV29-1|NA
TGCAGCGTTGAAGATCCCCGGGGTGGCTACTACGAGCAGTACTTC
CSVEDPRGGYYEQYF
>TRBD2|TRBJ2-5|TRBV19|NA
TGTGCCAGTAGTATAGATGGGCGGGAGGGACAAGAGACCCAGTACTTC
CASSIDGREGQETQYF
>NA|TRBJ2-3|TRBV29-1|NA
TGCAGCGTTGATAGCCCCACAGATACGCAGTATTTT
CSVDSPTDTQYF
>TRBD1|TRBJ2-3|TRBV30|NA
TGTGCCTGGAAGGGACAGGGGGCTTCCACAGATACGCAGTATTTT
CAWKGQGASTDTQYF
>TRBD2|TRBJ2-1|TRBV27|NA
TGTGCCAGCAGTTTATCGTCGGGACTAGCTCCCAACAATGAGCAGTTCTTC
CASSLSSGLAPNNEQFF
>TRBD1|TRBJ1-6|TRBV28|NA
TGTGCCACCGGAGGGGGACAGGGGGATTCACCCCTCCACTTT
CATGGGQGDSPLHF
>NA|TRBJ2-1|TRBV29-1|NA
TGCAGCGTGGACTGGGATTACAATGAGCAGTTCTTC
CSVDWDYNEQFF
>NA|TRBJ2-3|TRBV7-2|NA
TGTGCCAGCAGCCCCCCTGGGAGCGGTAGCACAGATACGCAGTATTTT
CASSPPGSGSTDTQYF
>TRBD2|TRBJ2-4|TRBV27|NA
TGTGCCAGCAGTGGGACTAGCGGGAGTATGGACATTCAGTACTTC
CASSGTSGSMDIQYF
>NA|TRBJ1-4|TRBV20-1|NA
TGCAGTGCTGACAGGGAAAAACTGTTTTTT
CSADREKLFF
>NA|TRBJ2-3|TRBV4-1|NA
TGCGCCAGCAGCCCAGGGTGGGCAGGGTGGTGCACAGATACGCAGTATTTT
CASSPGWAGWCTDTQYF
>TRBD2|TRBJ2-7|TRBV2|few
TGTGCCAGCAGTTACTCCCTATTGCGGGGGGGGTGCGAGCAGTACTTC
CASSYSLLRGGCEQYF
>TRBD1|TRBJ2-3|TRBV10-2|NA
TGCGCCAGCAGAGAAGCCCGGGACAGGGGGACGGATACGCAGTATTTT
CASREARDRGTDTQYF
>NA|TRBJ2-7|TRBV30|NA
TGTGCCTGGAGAGGCCCGGGAGACGAGCAGTACTTC
CAWRGPGDEQYF
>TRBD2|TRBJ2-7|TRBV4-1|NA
TGCGCCAGCAGCCAAGACCTGAAAAGGCGCGGGAGTATCCACGAGCAGTACTTC
CASSQDLKRRGSIHEQYF
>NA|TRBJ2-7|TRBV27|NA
TGTGCCAGCAGTCCCGGCGGGACTTTTGGCTCCTACGAGCAGTACTTC
CASSPGGTFGSYEQYF
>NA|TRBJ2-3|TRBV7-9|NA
TGTGCCAGCAGCCTAGCCCTAGGACTATCAGATACGCAGTATTTT
CASSLALGLSDTQYF
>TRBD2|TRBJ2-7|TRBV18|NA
TGTGCCAGCTCACCATATAGAGGGTTAGTAGCGGGGAGAGAGATTCACGTCCACGAGCAGTACTTC
CASSPYRGLVAGREIHVHEQYF
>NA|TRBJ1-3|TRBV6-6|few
TGTGCCAGCAGTTACCGCGGGTATCTTGGAAACACCATATATTTT
CASSYRGYLGNTIYF
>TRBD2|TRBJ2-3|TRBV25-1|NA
TGTGCCAGCAGTGAGAGACTAGCGCTAAATACGCAGTATTTT
CASSERLALNTQYF
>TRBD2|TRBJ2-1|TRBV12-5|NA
TGTGCTAGTGGTGTCAATTCTAGCGGAAATGAGCAGTTCTTC
CASGVNSSGNEQFF
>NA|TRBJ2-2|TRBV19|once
TGTGCCAGTAGAGGGGTTCACGGGGAGCTGTTTTTT
CASRGVHGELFF
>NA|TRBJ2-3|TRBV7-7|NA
TGTGCTAGCAGCCCTACTAGGGACACAGATACGCAGTATTTT
CASSPTRDTDTQYF
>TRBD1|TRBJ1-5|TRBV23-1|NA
TGCGCCAGTTGTGGTCCGACAGGGCGGCAGCAGCCCCAGCATTTT
CASCGPTGRQQPQHF
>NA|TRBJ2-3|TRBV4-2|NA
TGTGCCAGCAGCCACCTCCCCACAGATACGCAGTATTTT
CASSHLPTDTQYF
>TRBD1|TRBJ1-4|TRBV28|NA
TGTGCCAGCAGAACCGAACGGGACAGTAATGAAAAACTGTTTTTT
CASRTERDSNEKLFF
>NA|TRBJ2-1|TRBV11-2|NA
TGTGCCAGCCTAAGTGGGGGGGCAGTCGATGAGCAGTTCTTC
CASLSGGAVDEQFF
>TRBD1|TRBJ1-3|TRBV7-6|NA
TGTGCCAGCAGCATAGCCGACAGGGCGGGAAACACCATATATTTT
CASSIADRAGNTIYF
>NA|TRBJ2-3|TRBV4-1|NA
TGCGCCAGCAGCCATTTTACAGGCACTAGCACAGATACGCAGTATTTT
CASSHFTGTSTDTQYF
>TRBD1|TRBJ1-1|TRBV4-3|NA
TGCGCCAGCAGCCTCGCTAGGACTTCGGCCGAGAAGGACAGGGGGGACACTGAAGCTTTCTTT
CASSLARTSAEKDRGDTEAFF
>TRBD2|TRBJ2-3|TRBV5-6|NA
TGTGCCAGCAGCGTTCGACTAGCGGGAGCGCTAGATACGCAGTATTTT
CASSVRLAGALDTQYF
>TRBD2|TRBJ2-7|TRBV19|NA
TGTGCCAGTAGTTTCTACATCCCGCTTAGCGGGAGACAATACGAGCAGTACTTC
CASSFYIPLSGRQYEQYF
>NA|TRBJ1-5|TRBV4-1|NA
TGCGCCAGCAGCCACCGATTTGGAGTAAGACAGCCCCAGCATTTT
CASSHRFGVRQPQHF
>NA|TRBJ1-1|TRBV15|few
TGTGCCACCAGCAGAGTGATAAGGGGTTACACTGAAGCTTTCTTT
CATSRVIRGYTEAFF
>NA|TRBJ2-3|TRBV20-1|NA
TGCAGTGCTCGGTTCACAGATACGCAGTATTTT
CSARFTDTQYF
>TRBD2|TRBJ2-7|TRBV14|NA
TGTGCCAGCAGTCGCCCCGGGACTAGCGTCTACGAGCAGTACTTC
CASSRPGTSVYEQYF
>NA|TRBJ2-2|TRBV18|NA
TGTGCCAGCTCACCGAAAGCGGAGAAGAACACCGGGGAGCTGTTTTTT
CASSPKAEKNTGELFF